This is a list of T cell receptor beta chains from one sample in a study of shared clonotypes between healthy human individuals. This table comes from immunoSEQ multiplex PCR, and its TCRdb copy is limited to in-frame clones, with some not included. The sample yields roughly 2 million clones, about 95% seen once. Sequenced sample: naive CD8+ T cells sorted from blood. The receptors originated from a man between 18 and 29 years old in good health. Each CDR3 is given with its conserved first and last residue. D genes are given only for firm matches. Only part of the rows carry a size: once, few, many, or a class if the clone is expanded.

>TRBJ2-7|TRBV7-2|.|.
CASSLDGQGLYEQYF
TGTGCCAGCAGCTTAGATGGTCAGGGGCTCTACGAGCAGTACTTC
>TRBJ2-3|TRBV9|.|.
CASSVGGNTDTQYF
TGTGCCAGCAGCGTAGGCGGGAACACAGATACGCAGTATTTT
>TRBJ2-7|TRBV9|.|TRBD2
CASSLGGSTYEQYF
TGTGCCAGCAGCCTCGGGGGGTCAACCTACGAGCAGTACTTC
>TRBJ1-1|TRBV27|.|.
CASMLGNTEAFF
TGTGCCAGCATGTTGGGGAACACTGAAGCTTTCTTT
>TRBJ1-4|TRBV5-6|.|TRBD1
CASSPNPGQGVELFF
TGTGCCAGCAGCCCCAATCCGGGACAGGGGGTCGAACTGTTTTTT
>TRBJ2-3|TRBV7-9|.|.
CASSPRLGDSTDTQYF
TGTGCCAGCAGCCCCCGACTAGGCGATAGCACAGATACGCAGTATTTT
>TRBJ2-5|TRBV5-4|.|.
CASSSWDGQETQYF
TGTGCCAGCAGTTCCTGGGACGGACAAGAGACCCAGTACTTC
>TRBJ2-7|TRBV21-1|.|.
CASSKVTSSYEQYF
TGTGCCAGCAGCAAAGTGACGTCATCCTACGAGCAGTACTTC
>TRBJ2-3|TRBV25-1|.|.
CASSHLGGSDTQYF
TGTGCCAGCAGTCATCTAGGTGGCTCAGATACGCAGTATTTT
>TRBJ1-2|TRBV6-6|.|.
CASSYSNGNYGYTF
TGTGCCAGCAGTTACTCGAACGGTAACTATGGCTACACCTTC
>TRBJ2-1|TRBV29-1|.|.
CSVEIGTPYNEQFF
TGCAGCGTTGAAATCGGGACACCCTACAATGAGCAGTTCTTC
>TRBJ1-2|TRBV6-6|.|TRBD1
CASSYSNEGAGGYTF
TGTGCCAGCAGTTACTCGAATGAGGGGGCTGGAGGCTACACCTTC
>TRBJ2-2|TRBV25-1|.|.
CASQEGGTGELFF
TGTGCCAGCCAAGAGGGCGGCACCGGGGAGCTGTTTTTT
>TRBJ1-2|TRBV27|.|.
CASSSGGGRVGYTF
TGTGCCAGCAGTTCTGGCGGGGGGCGGGTTGGCTACACCTTC
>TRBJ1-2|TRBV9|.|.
CASSVTNLPDYGYTF
TGTGCCAGCAGCGTAACTAACTTACCTGACTATGGCTACACCTTC
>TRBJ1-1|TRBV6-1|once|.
CASSEVGVTEAFF
TGTGCCAGCAGTGAAGTGGGGGTCACTGAAGCTTTCTTT
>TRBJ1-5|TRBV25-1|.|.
CASSAGNNQPQHF
TGTGCCAGCAGTGCTGGGAACAATCAGCCCCAGCATTTT
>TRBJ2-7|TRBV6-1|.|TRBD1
CASRGTGNYEQYF
TGTGCCAGCAGGGGGACAGGGAACTACGAGCAGTACTTC
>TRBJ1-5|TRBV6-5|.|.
CASSYWQGQPQHF
TGTGCCAGCAGTTACTGGCAGGGACAGCCCCAGCATTTT
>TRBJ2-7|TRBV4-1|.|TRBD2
CASSQDTSGGYEQYF
TGCGCCAGCAGCCAAGATACTAGCGGGGGATACGAGCAGTACTTC
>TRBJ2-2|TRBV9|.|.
CASSVGGYTNTGELFF
TGTGCCAGCAGCGTAGGCGGGTATACGAACACCGGGGAGCTGTTTTTT
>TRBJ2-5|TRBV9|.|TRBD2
CASSVGGTSGAEETQYF
TGTGCCAGCAGCGTAGGGGGGACTAGCGGAGCTGAAGAGACCCAGTACTTC
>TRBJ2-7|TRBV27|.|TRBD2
CASSFVASGRWNEQYF
TGTGCCAGCAGTTTTGTAGCTAGCGGGAGGTGGAACGAGCAGTACTTC
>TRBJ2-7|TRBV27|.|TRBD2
CASSLEAGGSYEQYF
TGTGCCAGCAGTTTAGAGGCGGGAGGGTCCTACGAGCAGTACTTC
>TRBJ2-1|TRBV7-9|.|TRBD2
CASSPRTSGPSYNEQFF
TGTGCCAGCAGCCCGAGGACTAGCGGGCCTTCCTACAATGAGCAGTTCTTC
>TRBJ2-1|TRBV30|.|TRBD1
CAWGTGTAYNEQFF
TGTGCCTGGGGAACCGGGACAGCCTACAATGAGCAGTTCTTC
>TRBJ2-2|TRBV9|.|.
CASSVGGNTGELFF
TGTGCCAGCAGCGTTGGCGGTAACACCGGGGAGCTGTTTTTT
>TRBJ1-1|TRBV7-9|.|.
CASSFAGFAEAFF
TGTGCCAGCAGCTTCGCAGGGTTCGCTGAAGCTTTCTTT
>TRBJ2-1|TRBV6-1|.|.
CASSEALLSSRQFF
TGTGCCAGCAGTGAAGCGCTTCTGTCCAGCCGGCAGTTCTTC
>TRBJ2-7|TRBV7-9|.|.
CASSPAPLEQYF
TGTGCCAGCAGCCCAGCTCCCCTGGAGCAGTACTTC
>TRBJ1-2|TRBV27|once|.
CASSLSAGILFYGYTF
TGTGCCAGCAGTTTGTCAGCAGGGATCCTATTCTATGGCTACACCTTC
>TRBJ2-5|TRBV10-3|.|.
CATATTEETQYF
TGTGCCACCGCCACGACCGAAGAGACCCAGTACTTC
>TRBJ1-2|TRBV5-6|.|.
CASSLGTQGRYGYTF
TGTGCCAGCAGCTTGGGGACACAGGGAAGATATGGCTACACCTTC
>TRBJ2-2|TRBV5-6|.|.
CASSSAQSTGELFF
TGTGCCAGCAGCTCCGCGCAGAGCACCGGGGAGCTGTTTTTT
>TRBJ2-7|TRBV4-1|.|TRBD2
CASSQATSGSYEQYF
TGCGCCAGCAGCCAAGCTACTAGCGGATCCTACGAGCAGTACTTC
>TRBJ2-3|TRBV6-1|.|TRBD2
CASSDRLAGGLDTQYF
TGTGCCAGCAGTGATAGACTAGCGGGAGGTTTAGATACGCAGTATTTT
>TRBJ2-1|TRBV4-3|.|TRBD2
CASSQGSSGYNEQFF
TGCGCCAGCAGCCAAGGGTCTAGCGGATACAATGAGCAGTTCTTC
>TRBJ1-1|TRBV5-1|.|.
CASSPLELGGDHTEAFF
TGCGCCAGCAGCCCCCTCGAGCTCGGTGGGGACCACACTGAAGCTTTCTTT
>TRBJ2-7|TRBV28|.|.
CASSFGVGAVSPGLYEQYF
TGTGCCAGCAGTTTTGGTGTGGGCGCGGTCTCCCCAGGCCTCTACGAGCAGTACTTC
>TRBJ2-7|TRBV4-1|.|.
CASSQDPTGSSYEQYF
TGCGCCAGCAGCCAAGATCCCACAGGGTCGTCCTACGAGCAGTACTTC
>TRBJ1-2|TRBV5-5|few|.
CASSLGGYGYTF
TGTGCCAGCAGCTTAGGAGGGTATGGCTACACCTTC
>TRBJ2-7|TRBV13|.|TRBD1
CASSLGGQSSYEQYF
TGTGCCAGCAGCTTAGGGGGACAGAGCTCCTACGAGCAGTACTTC
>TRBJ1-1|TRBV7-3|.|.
CASSPDGAFF
TGTGCCAGCAGCCCGGACGGAGCTTTCTTT
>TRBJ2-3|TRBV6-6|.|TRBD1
CASSYSRTGTDTQYF
TGTGCCAGCAGTTACTCGAGGACAGGGACAGATACGCAGTATTTT